The sample holds a few counts of the clone carrying this TCR beta chain. Its target is unknown. Treatment given: roughly ten-day PBMC culture with coronavirus spike peptide pools or control peptides (ViraFEST assay). With peptide pools, ViraFEST first expanded antigen-specific T cells and afterwards sequenced their TCRs. Oncomine TCR Beta short-read sequencing was applied to DNA from cultured CD4+ T cells. TCRdb itself ran the PCR reads through MiXCR, one entry per CDR3 protein. The sample shows 9,500 to 15,000 distinct CDR3 sequences, 20% of them seen only once. The data stem from a study of vaccination and CD4 T cells after COVID-19. Study information: For control cultures, the treatment was a CEFX pool, an HIV-1 Nef pool, or no peptide. Study conclusions and caveats: For convalescent patients, 304 of the 307 vaccine-specific clones analyzed were classified as spike mono-reactive.

This sequence was found in a human donor who received a COVID-19 vaccine. The specimen comprised CD4+ T cells from blood, cultured in vitro, sampled before SARS-CoV-2 vaccination.

The CDR3 DNA is TGTGCCAGCCTGGGTACACAAGAGACCCAGTACTTC. It yields the protein CASLGTQETQYF. This rearrangement joins TRBV7-9 to TRBJ2-5; D not resolved. V was trimmed by 8 bases and J by 2 bases, leaving 9 bases between them. Germline V CDR1 and CDR2: SEHNR, FQNEAQ (reference sequence). This CDR3 region has 12 residues.